This T cell receptor (beta chain) was identified in a study of T cell repertoires and HLA-DP antigens. On the study more broadly: CD4+ T cells were cocultured with HeLa cells expressing HLA-DP. Sorted CD137+CD4+ samples averaged 218.4 ng DNA; pre-culture CD4+ samples, around 1,100 ng.

For this clone: Antigen specificity is unknown.

The primer mix covered 54 TRBV segments and 13 TRBJ segments. Produced via immunoSEQ multiplex PCR; TCRdb's table is partial and in-frame only. The data hold around 100,000 clones, with 85% to 95% observed a single time. The CDR3 has 10 amino acids. Germline V gene sequence: CDR1 MDHEN, CDR2 SYDVKM. V was clipped by 7 bases and J by 5 bases, with 5 bases between them. The sequencing sample was made of CD4+ T cells from PBMCs. This chain links TRBV28 with TRBJ1-1; no firm D call. The clonotype originates from a woman between 18 and 30 years old in good health and CMV-seronegative. CDR3 coding DNA: TGTGCCAGCATGGGAACTGAAGCTTTCTTT. It yields the protein CASMGTEAFF.